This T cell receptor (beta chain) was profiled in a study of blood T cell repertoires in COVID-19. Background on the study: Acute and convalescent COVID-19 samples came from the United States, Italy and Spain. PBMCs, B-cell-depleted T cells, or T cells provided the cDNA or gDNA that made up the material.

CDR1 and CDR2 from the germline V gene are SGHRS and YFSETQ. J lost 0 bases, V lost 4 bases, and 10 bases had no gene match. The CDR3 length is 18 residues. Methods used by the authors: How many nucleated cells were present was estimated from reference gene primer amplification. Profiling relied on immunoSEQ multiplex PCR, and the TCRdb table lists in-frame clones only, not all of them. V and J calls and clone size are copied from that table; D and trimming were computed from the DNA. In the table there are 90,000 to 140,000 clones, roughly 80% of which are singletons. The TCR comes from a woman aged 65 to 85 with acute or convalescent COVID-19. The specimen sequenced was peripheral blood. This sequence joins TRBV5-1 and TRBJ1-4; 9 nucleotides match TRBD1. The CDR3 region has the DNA TGCGCCAGCAGCCCGGGACAGGGCTATATCGCAACTAATGAAAAACTGTTTTTT. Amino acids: CASSPGQGYIATNEKLFF. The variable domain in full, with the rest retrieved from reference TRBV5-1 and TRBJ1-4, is KAGVTQTPRYLIKTRGQQVTLSCSPISGHRSVSWYQQTPGQGLQFLFEYFSETQRNKGNFPGRFSGRQFSNSRSEMNVSTLELGDSALYLCASSPGQGYIATNEKLFFGSGTQLSVL.